Below are 3 T cell receptor beta chains sequenced from a single sample in a study of cytomegalovirus exposure and HLA in healthy donors. The PCR was carried out with 60 Vbeta primers and 13 Jbeta primers. Assay used: immunoSEQ multiplex PCR; TCRdb lists only in-frame clones, some missing. The table records some 96,000 clones, approximately 77% of them present only once. The sample comprised PBMCs. These receptor sequences come from a female donor in good health and CMV-seronegative.

This chain uses TRBV18 with TRBJ1-5; 10 bases are a match to TRBD1. Germline assignment: CDR1 KGHSH and CDR2 LQKENI. The CDR3 loop spans 15 amino acids. J was trimmed by 6 bases and V by 4 bases; bases with no gene match: 6. The CDR3 here is CASSQGQGSGQPQHF. The CDR3 DNA is TGTGCCAGCTCACAGGGACAGGGGTCCGGTCAGCCCCAGCATTTT.

The chain recombines TRBV19 with TRBJ2-7; tentative D call: TRBD2 (6 bases). CDR1 LNHDA and CDR2 SQIVND come from the germline V gene (reference sequence). Trimming removed 1 base from V and 6 bases from J, with 10 bases in between. The length of the CDR3 is 13 residues. In DNA, the CDR3 is TGTGCCAGTAGTATAGTCGGAGGGTCCGAGCAGTACTTC. Translation gives CASSIVGGSEQYF. The whole variable domain, remainder taken from reference TRBV19 and TRBJ2-7, is DGGITQSPKYLFRKEGQNVTLSCEQNLNHDAMYWYRQDPGQGLRLIYYSQIVNDFQKGDIAEGYSVSREKKESFPLTVTSAQKNPTAFYLCASSIVGGSEQYFGPGTRLTVT.

The chain uses TRBV19 and TRBJ2-1, with 8 bases identical to TRBD2. Germline CDR1 reads LNHDA; CDR2 reads SQIVND (reference sequence). Unmatched junction bases numbered 7, after V lost 3 bases and J lost 9 bases. The CDR3 length is 14 residues. For the CDR3, the DNA is TGTGCCAGTAGTATCGTTAGCGGGGAGGGTGAGCAGTTCTTC. Residues: CASSIVSGEGEQFF.